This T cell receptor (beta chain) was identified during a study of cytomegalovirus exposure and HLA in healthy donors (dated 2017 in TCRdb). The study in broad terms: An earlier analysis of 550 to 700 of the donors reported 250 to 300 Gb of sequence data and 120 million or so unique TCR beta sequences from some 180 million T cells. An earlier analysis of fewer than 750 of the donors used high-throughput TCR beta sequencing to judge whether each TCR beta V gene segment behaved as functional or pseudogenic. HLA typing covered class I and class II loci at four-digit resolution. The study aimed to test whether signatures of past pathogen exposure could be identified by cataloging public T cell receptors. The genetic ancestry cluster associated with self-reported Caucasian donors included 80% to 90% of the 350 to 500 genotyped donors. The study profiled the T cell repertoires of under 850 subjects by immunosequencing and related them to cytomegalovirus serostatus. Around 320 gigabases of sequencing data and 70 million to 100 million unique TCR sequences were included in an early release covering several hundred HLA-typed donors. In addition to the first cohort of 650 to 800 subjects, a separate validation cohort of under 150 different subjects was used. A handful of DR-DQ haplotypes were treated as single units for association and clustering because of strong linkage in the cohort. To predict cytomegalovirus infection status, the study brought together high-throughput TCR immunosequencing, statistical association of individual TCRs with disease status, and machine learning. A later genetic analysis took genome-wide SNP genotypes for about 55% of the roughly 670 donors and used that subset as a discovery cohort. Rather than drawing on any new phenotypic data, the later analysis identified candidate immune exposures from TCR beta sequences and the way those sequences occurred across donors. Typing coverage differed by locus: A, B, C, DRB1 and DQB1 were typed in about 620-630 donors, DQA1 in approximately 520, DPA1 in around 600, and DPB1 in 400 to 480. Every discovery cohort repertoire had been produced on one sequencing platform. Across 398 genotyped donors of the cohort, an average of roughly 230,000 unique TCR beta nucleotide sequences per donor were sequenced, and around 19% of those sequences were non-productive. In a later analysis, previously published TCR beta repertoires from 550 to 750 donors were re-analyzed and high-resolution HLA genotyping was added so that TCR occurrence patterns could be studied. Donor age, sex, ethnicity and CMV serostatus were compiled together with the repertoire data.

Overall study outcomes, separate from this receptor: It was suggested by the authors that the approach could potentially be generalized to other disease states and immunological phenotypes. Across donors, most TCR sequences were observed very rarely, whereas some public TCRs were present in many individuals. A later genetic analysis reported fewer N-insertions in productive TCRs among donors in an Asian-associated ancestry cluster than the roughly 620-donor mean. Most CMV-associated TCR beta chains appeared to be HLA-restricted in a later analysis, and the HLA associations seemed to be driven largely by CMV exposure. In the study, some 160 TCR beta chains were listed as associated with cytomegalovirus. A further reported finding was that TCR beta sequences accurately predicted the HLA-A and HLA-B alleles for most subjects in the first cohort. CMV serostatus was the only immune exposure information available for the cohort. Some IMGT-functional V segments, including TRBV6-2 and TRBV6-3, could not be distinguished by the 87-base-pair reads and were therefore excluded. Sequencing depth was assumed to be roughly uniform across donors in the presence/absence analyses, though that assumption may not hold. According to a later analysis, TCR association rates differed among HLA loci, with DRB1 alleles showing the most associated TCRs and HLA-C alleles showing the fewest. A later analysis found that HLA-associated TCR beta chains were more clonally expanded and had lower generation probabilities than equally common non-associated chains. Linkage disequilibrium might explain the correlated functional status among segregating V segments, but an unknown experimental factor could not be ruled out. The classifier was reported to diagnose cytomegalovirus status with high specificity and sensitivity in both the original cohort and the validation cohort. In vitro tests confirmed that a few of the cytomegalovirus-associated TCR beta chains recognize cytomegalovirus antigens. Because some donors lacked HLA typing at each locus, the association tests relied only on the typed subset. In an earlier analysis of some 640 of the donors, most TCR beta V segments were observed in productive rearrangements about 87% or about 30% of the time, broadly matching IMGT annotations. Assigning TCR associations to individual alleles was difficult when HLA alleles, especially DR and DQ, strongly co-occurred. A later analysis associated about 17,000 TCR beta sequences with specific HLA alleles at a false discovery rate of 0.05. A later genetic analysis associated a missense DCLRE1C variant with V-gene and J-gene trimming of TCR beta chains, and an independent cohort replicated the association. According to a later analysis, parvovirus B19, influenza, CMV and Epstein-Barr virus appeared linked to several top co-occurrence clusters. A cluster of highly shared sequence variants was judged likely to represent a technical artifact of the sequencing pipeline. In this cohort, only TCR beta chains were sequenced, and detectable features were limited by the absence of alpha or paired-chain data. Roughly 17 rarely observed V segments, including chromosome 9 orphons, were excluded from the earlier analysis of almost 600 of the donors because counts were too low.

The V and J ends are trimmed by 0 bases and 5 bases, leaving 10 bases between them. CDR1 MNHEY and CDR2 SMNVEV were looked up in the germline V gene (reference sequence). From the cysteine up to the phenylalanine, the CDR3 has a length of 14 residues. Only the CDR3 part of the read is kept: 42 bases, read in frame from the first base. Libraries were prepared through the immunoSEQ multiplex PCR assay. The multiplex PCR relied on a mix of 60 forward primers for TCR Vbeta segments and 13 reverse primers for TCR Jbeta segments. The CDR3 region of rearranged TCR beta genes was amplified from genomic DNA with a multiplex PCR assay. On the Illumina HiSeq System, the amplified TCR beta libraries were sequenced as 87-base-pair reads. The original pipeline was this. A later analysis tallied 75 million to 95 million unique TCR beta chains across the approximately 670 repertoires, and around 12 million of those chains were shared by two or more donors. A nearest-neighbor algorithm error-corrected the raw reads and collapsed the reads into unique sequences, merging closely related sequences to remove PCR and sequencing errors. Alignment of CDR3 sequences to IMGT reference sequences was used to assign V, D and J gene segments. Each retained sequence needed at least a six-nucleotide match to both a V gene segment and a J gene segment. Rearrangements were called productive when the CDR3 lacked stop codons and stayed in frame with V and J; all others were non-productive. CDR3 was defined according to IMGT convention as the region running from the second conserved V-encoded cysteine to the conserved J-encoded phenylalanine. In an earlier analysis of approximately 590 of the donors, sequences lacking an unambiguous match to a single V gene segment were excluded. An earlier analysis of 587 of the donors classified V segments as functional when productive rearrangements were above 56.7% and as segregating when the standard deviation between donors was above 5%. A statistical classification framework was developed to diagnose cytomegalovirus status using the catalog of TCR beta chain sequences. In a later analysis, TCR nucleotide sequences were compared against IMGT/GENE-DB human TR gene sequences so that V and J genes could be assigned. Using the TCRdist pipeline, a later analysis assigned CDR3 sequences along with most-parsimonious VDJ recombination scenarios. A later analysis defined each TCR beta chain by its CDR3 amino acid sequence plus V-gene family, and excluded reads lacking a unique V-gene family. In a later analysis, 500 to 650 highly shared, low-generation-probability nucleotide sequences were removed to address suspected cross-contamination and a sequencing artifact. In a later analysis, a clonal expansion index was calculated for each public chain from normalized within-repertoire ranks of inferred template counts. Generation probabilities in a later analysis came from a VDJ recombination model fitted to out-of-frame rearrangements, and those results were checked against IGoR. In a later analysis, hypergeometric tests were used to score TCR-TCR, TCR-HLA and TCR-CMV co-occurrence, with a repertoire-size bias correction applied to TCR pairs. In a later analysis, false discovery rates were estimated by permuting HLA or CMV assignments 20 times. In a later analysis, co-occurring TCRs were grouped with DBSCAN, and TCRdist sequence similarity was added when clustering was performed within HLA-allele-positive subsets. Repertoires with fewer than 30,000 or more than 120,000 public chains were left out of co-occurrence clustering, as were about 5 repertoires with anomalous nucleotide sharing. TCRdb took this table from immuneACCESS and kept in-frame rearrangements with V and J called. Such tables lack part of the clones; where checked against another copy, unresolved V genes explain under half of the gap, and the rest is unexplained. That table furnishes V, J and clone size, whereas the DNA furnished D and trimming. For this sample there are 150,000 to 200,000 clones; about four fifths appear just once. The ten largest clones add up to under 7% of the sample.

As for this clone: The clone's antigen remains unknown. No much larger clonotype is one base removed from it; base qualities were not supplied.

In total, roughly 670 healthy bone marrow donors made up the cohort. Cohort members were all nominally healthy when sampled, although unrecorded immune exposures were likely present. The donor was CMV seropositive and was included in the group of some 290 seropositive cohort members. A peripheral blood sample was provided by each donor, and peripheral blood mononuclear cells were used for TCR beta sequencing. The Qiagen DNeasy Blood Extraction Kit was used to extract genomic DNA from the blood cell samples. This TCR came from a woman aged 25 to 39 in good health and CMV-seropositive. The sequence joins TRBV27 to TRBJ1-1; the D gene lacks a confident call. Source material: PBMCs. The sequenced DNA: TGTGCCAGCAGTTTATCCGCGGGAGGGACTGAAGCTTTCTTT. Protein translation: CASSLSAGGTEAFF.